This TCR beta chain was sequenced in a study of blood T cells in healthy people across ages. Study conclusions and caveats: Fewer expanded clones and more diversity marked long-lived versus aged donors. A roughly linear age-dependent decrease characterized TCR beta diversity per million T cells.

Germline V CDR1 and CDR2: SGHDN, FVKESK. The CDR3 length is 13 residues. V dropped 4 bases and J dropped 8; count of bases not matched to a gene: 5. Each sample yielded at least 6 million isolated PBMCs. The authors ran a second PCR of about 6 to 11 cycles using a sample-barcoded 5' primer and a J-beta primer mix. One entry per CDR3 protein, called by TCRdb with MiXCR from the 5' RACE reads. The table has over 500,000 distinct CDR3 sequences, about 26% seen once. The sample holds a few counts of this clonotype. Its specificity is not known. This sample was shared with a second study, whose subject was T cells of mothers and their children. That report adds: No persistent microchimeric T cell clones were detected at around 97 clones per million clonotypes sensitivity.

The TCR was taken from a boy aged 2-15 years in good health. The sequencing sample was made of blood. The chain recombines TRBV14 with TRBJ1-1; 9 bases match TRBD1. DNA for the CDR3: TGTGCCAGCAGCCTCTGGGGACAGGGCGAAGCTTTCTTT. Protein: CASSLWGQGEAFF.